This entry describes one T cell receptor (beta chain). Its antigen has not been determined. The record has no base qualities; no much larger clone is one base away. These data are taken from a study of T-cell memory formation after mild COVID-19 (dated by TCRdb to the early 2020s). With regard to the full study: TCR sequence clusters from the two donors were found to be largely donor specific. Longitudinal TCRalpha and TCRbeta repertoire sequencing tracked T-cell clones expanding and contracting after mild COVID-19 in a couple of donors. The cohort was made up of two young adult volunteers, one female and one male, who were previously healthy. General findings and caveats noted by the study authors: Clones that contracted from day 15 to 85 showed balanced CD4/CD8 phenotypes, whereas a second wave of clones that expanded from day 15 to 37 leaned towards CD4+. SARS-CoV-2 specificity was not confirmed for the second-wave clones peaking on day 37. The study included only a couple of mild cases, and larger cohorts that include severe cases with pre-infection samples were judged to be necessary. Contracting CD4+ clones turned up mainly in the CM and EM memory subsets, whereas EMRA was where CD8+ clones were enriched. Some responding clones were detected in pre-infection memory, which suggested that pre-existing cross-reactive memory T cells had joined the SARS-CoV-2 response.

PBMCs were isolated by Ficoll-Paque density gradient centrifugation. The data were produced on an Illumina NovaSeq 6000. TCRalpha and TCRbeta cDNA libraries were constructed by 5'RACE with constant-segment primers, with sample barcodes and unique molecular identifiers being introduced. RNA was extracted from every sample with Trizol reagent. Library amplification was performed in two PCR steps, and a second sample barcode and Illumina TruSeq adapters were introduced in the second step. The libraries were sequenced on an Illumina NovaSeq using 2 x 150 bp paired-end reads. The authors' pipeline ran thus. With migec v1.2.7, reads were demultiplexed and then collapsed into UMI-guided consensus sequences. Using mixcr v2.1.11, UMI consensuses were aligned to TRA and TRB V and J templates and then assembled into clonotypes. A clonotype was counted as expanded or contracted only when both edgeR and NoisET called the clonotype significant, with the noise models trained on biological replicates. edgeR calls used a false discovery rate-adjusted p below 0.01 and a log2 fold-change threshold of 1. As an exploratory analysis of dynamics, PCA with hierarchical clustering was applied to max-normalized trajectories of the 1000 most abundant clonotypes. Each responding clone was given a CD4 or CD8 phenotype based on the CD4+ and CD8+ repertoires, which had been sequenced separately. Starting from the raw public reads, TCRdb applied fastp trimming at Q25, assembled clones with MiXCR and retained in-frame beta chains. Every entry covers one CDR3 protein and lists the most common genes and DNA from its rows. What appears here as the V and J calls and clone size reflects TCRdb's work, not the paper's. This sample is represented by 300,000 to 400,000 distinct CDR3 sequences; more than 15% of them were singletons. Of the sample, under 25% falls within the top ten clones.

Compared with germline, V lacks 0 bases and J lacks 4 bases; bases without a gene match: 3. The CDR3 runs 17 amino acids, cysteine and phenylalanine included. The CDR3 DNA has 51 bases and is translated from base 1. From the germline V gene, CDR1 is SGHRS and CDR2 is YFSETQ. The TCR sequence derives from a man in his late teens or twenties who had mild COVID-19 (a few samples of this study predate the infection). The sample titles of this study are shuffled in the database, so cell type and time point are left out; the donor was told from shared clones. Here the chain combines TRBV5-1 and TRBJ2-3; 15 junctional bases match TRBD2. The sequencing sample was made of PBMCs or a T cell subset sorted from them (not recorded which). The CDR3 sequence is CASSLVGLAGGPDTQYF. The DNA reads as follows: TGCGCCAGCAGCTTGGTGGGACTAGCGGGGGGCCCAGATACGCAGTATTTT.